The count of the clone carrying this T cell receptor beta chain is one. Its antigen is not identified. The CDR3 runs to 11 residues. The V end lost 3 bases, the J end lost 9 bases, and 10 bases lay between the germline ends. The germline V gene has CDR1 SGHDT and CDR2 YYEEEE. This entry comes from a study of cytomegalovirus exposure and HLA in healthy donors. General study results and limits: Solely CMV serostatus was available to characterize immune exposure. Across donors, sequencing depth was assumed by presence/absence analyses to be roughly uniform.

Vbeta (60) and Jbeta (13) primers were used in the PCR. Method: immunoSEQ multiplex PCR; TCRdb's copy keeps in-frame clones and lacks some. The sample yields 150,000 to 160,000 clones, roughly 70% seen once. Sequenced input: PBMCs. The chain is built from TRBV5-6 and TRBJ2-7, with D tentatively TRBD1 (6 bases). This clonotype was obtained from a young man in good health and CMV-seronegative. CDR3 sequence: CASSSTGTQYF. The CDR3 bases are TGTGCCAGCAGCTCTACAGGGACGCAGTACTTC.